Here is one TCR beta chain with its context. What it binds is unknown. This record belongs to a study of beta chain features in type 1 diabetes. Germline trimming cut 6 bases from V and 2 bases from J; bases unmatched to any gene: 10. The CDR3 contains 15 residues. The germline V gene encodes CDR1 LNHDA and CDR2 SQIVND (reference sequence). The investigators reverse transcribed all of the isolated RNA, so they sequenced expressed TCRB transcripts. The protocol was immunoSEQ multiplex PCR, while the TCRdb copy is restricted to in-frame clones and leaves out a portion. The repertoire has around 690,000 clones, around an eighth of them found once; the top ten carry around 0.12%. One heparinised blood draw averaging approximately 100 mL was given by each donor. Each of the CD4+ naive, central memory, regulatory and stem cell-like memory populations was sorted via CD45RO/CCR7/CD25/CD127/CD95/CD27. Whole-study results and caveats: These data did not resolve whether HLA type affects TCRB rearrangement. All four CD4+ subsets of Type 1 diabetes patients contained TCRB CDR3s that were moderately but significantly shorter.

Input material: naive CD4+ T cells from blood. This TCR was recovered from a man aged 25-45 years with type 1 diabetes. This chain links TRBV19 with TRBJ2-7; TRBD1 matches at 7 bases. The CDR3 nucleotides are TGTGCCAGTAGGAAGGGACAGTCTGGAGCCTACGAGCAGTACTTC. Translation gives CASRKGQSGAYEQYF.